This T cell receptor beta chain came from a study of beta chain features in type 1 diabetes (dated by TCRdb to the late 2010s). Regarding the complete study: Mean age, gender distribution, total cell number and subset yield were not different between patients and healthy donors. Across all samples, approximately 100 million sorted cells were examined, and cell number per subset correlated strongly with RNA yield. The study compared the TCRB repertoires of sorted circulating CD4+ T cell subsets in recently diagnosed type 1 diabetes patients with those in matched healthy donors. Regulatory and stem cell-like memory subsets were isolated from only 8 patients and about eight healthy donors, whereas naive and central memory subsets came from all 30 or so donors.

A word on this clone: Its specific antigen is unknown. Per-nucleotide qualities are absent, and no much larger clonotype sits a single base away.

Study-wide conclusions, independent of this receptor: At VDJ recombination sites, type 1 diabetes patients had fewer insertions and more deleted nucleotides, which implies abnormalities in thymic rearrangement. Because cDNA was sequenced instead of genomic DNA, activated cells with high expression could be over-represented, although the groups did not differ in activation or CD3 levels. The naive, central memory and regulatory TCRB repertoires appeared to resemble one another more closely among patients than among healthy donors. Only small numbers of individuals were included in the HLA sub-analyses, which left unresolved whether HLA type had any influence on TCRB rearrangement. Type 1 diabetes patients showed a moderate but significant shortening of TCRB CDR3 length in all four CD4+ subsets. Shorter templates might be favored by PCR, yet because patient and control samples were amplified and corrected together, any such skew would affect both groups equally.

The entire isolated RNA was reverse transcribed using the High Capacity cDNA Reverse Transcription Kit, and thus expressed TCRB transcripts were sequenced. Naive, central memory and regulatory T cell samples underwent deep immunoSEQ sequencing, averaging about 3.3 million total reads per sample. Sorted cells were lysed in RLT buffer and RNA was extracted with DNase-treated RNeasy Micro or Mini kits, depending on cell number. Each cell subset was processed on its own to prevent cross-contamination, while patient and healthy donor samples were processed together. TCRB sequences were amplified from cDNA with the immunoSEQ multiplex PCR, producing 87-bp fragments spanning the CDR3 region. Amplicons were sequenced on the Illumina HiSeq platform. The authors' pipeline ran thus. PCR bias was computationally corrected using synthetic template baselines, reads within Hamming distance 2 were collapsed, and singletons that could not be merged were discarded. Reads were aligned to IMGT to assign V, D and J genes, CDR3 length, and insertions or deletions at six rearrangement sites. Clonotype counts were normalized to sorted cell number within each subset before computing true diversity and Gini coefficients with the tcR R package. The overlap coefficient, calculated on TCRB nucleotide sequences, was used to measure repertoire sharing. As a proxy for the pre-selection repertoire, out-of-frame TCRB sequences from naive cells were analyzed. TCRdb stores this immuneACCESS table with in-frame sequences only. Part of the clones is absent; in the studies checked, under half of the shortfall reflects unresolved V genes, and no reason is known for the rest. V, J and clone size were drawn from that table, and D and trimming were deduced from the DNA. The table for this sample lists about 340,000 clones; approximately 13% of them were counted only once. Over 0.014% of the sample is held by the ten biggest clonotypes.

The germline V gene gives CDR1 as MNHEY and CDR2 as SVGAGI. Taken from cysteine to phenylalanine, the CDR3 has 15 residues. This entry keeps only the CDR3 DNA: 45 bases, framed from base 1. Trimming costs V 0 bases and J 2 bases, and their ends lie 11 bases apart. A single peripheral blood draw of approximately 110 mL on average was collected from each donor into heparinised tubes. A BD FACSAria II and a panel including CD45RO, CCR7, CD25, CD127, CD95 and CD27 were used to sort naive, central memory, regulatory and stem cell-like memory CD4+ T cells. A purity above 95% was achieved for all sorted populations. PBMCs were separated immediately by Lymphoprep density gradient centrifugation and were stained directly, without being cultured. So that batch effects would be minimized, each experiment stained and sorted samples in pairs, pairing one healthy donor with one patient.

Recombination joined TRBV6-5 with TRBJ2-7, and the D gene may be TRBD1, 6 bases matching. Sequencing used naive CD4+ T cells from blood. The cell subset or site label on this specimen signifies: true naive CD4+ T cells. The TCR sequence derives from a woman aged 18-30 years with type 1 diabetes. The CDR3 here reads CASSYSAGEAYEQYF. Here is the DNA: TGTGCCAGCAGTTACTCAGCAGGGGAAGCCTACGAGCAGTACTTC.